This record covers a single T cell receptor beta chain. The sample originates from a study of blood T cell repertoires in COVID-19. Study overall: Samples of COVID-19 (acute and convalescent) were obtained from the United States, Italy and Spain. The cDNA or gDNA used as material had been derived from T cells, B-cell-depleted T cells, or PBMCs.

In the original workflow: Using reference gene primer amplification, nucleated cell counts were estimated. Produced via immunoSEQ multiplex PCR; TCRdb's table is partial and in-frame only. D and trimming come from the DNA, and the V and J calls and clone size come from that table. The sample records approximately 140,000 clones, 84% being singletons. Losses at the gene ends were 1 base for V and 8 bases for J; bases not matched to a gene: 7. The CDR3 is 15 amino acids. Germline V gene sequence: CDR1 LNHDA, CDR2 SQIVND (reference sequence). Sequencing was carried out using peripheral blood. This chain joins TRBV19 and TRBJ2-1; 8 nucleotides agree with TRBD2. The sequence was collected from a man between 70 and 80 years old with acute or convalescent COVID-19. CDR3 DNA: TGTGCCAGTAGTATAGGTAGCGGGGTGATGGATGAGCAGTTCTTC. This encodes CASSIGSGVMDEQFF.